These 7 T cell receptor beta chains originate from one sample sequenced in a study of shared clonotypes between healthy human individuals. Libraries were prepared by immunoSEQ multiplex PCR; TCRdb keeps only in-frame clonotypes and omits some of them. The sample carries about 510,000 clones, almost 80% recorded once. Sequencing was carried out using PBMCs. The receptor set was obtained from a woman between 35 and 50 years old in good health. Some clones in this sample may be carry-over from other donors' samples.

The chain recombines TRBV10-3 with TRBJ2-2; TRBD2 aligns across 11 bases. Per germline, CDR1 ENHRY and CDR2 SYGVKD. This CDR3 region has 16 residues. V dropped 6 bases and J dropped 5; count of bases not matched to a gene: 8. The CDR3 loop reads CAIRPGLAEGTGELFF. The CDR3 region has the DNA TGTGCCATCAGGCCGGGACTAGCGGAGGGGACCGGGGAGCTGTTTTTT.

In the case of this clone: Other DNA sequences within the sample encode an identical CDR3. The chain links TRBV5-1 to TRBJ2-1; maybe TRBD1 (5 bases). There are 15 residues in the CDR3. CDR1 and CDR2 (germline): SGHRS, YFSETQ. The germline V and J ends were trimmed by 1 base and 2 bases, with 10 bases remaining between them. Here the CDR3 reads CASSLSSGTYNEQFF. The CDR3 nucleotides are TGCGCCAGCAGCTTGTCGTCAGGGACCTACAATGAGCAGTTCTTC.

This clone was detected many times. The J gene is TRBJ2-4, the V gene TRBV10-1; 10 nucleotides agree with TRBD2. Germline CDR1 reads WNHNN; CDR2 reads SYGVQD (reference sequence). The V gene end was trimmed by 5 bases and the J gene end by 2 bases; junction bases not matched to a gene: 9. The CDR3 has 17 amino acids. CDR3 amino acids: CASSTSGKNHSKNIQYF. The CDR3 DNA is TGCGCCAGCAGTACTAGCGGGAAAAACCATTCCAAAAACATTCAGTACTTC.

On this clone itself: Compared with germline, one end of the junction differs, possibly owing to a read error. DNA of the CDR3: TGCAGCGTTGTTGCGACTTACGGGCAGTACTTC. Its protein product is CSVVATYGQYF. The J gene is TRBJ2-7, the V gene TRBV29-1, with D unclear. The germline V gene has CDR1 SQVTM and CDR2 ANQGSEA. The CDR3 covers 11 residues.

The CDR3 spells CASSFAGTGNEKLFF. CDR3 nucleotides: TGTGCCAGCAGCTTTGCGGGGACGGGTAATGAAAAACTGTTTTTT. The chain uses TRBV13 and TRBJ1-4; weak D call: TRBD1 (5 bases). V was trimmed by 3 bases and J by 4 bases, leaving 12 bases between them. The CDR3 runs to 15 residues. CDR1 is PRHDT, CDR2 FYEKMQ, per germline (reference sequence).

This rearrangement joins TRBV25-1 to TRBJ2-7; the D gene is possibly TRBD1 (6 bases). Germline V gene data show CDR1 as MGHDK and CDR2 as SYGVNS. This CDR3 spans 14 amino acids. The V and J ends lost 2 bases and 5 bases respectively, with 13 bases between them. CDR3 in DNA: TGTGCCAGCAGTGAACATGCAGGGGTAAACGAGCAGTACTTC. It translates to CASSEHAGVNEQYF.

The chain employs TRBV27 and TRBJ2-5; D unresolved. The DNA end is a closer match to TRBJ2-7, so the J assignment may be wrong. Germline V gives CDR1 MNHEY, CDR2 SMNVEV (reference sequence). There are 12 residues in the CDR3. The CDR3 DNA sequence: TGTGCCAGCAGTTTTCTAGGTGACGAGCAGTACTTC. It translates to CASSFLGDEQYF.